This T cell receptor (beta chain) came from a study of OX40 agonist ivuxolimab in advanced cancers. Overall study: Hepatocellular carcinoma, melanoma, renal cell or head and neck cancer occurred in dose-escalation patients.

V was shortened by 2 bases and J by 8 bases, with 18 bases between the two germline ends. This CDR3 is 15 amino acids long. Germline values: CDR1 MNHEY, CDR2 SVGAGI. Repertoires were generated with immunoSEQ multiplex PCR, while TCRdb's copy carries only in-frame clones and drops some. The profile shows about 72,000 clones, 81% of them singletons. The sequences come from CD4+ or CD8+ T cells sorted from blood, collected in a trial of the OX40 agonist ivuxolimab. This clonotype was sampled from an adult with an advanced solid tumor such as melanoma, head and neck, liver or kidney cancer. The chain employs TRBV6-5 and TRBJ1-2; D is ambiguous. CDR3 bases: TGTGCCAGCAGTTACCCCCTGCGGGGTCTGCGGGGCTACACCTTC. It is translated as CASSYPLRGLRGYTF.